The 26 T cell receptor beta chains below were found in one sample sequenced in a study of technical replicates of blood from a few donors. Profiled with immunoSEQ multiplex PCR; TCRdb holds only in-frame clones, not every one. The top ten hold about 4.6% of the sample, which has around 63,000 clones, more than 85% seen once. Material: PBMCs. The receptor set was obtained from a human donor in good health. Some clones in this sample may be carry-over from other donors' samples.

This chain uses TRBV27 with TRBJ2-1; 9 bases map to TRBD2. Trimming removed 4 bases from V and 7 bases from J; junction bases left unmatched: 8. The CDR3 sequence is 15 residues long. In germline, CDR1 is MNHEY, CDR2 SMNVEV (reference sequence). CDR3 protein: CASSSAGTSFNEQFF. Here the CDR3 DNA reads TGTGCCAGCAGTTCTGCCGGGACTAGCTTTAATGAGCAGTTCTTC.

The chain has TRBV9 and TRBJ2-1; 10 nucleotides agree with TRBD2. CDR3 length equals 17 residues. The trim removed 3 bases at V and 2 bases at J, leaving 8 bases unmatched. Per the germline V gene, CDR1 is SGDLS and CDR2 is YYNGEE. CDR3 protein: CASSAARTSGTYNEQFF. CDR3 nucleotides: TGTGCCAGCAGCGCAGCCAGGACTAGCGGAACCTACAATGAGCAGTTCTTC.

The chain uses TRBV4-1 and TRBJ2-1; unclear D gene. The CDR3 totals 12 residues. Germline assignment: CDR1 MGHRA and CDR2 YSYEKL. V lost 6 bases, J lost 6 bases, and 9 bases lay in between. Here the CDR3 DNA reads TGCGCCAGCAGTCTCAGTGGCAATGAGCAGTTCTTC. Protein sequence: CASSLSGNEQFF.

V usage is TRBV6-6 and J usage is TRBJ2-7; 9 nucleotides align to TRBD2. In germline, CDR1 is MNHNY, CDR2 SVGAGI (reference sequence). This CDR3 contains 13 residues. V lost 7 bases to trimming and J lost 4 bases; unmatched junction nucleotides: 5. This CDR3 is CASTRTSVYEQYF. DNA of the CDR3: TGTGCCAGCACAAGGACTAGCGTTTACGAGCAGTACTTC.

CDR3 in amino acids: CSALASGLQFF. CDR3 coding DNA: TGCAGTGCCCTAGCTAGCGGGCTGCAGTTCTTC. The chain has TRBV20-1 and TRBJ2-1, with 8 positions matching TRBD2. V gave up 6 bases and J gave up 12 bases; unmatched junction bases: 7. Germline V gives CDR1 DFQATT, CDR2 SNEGSKA (reference sequence). The CDR3 loop spans 11 amino acids.

The chain carries TRBV27 and TRBJ2-3, with 8 bases aligning to TRBD1. The length of the CDR3 is 17 residues. Germline CDR1 and CDR2: MNHEY and SMNVEV (reference sequence). V shed 6 bases, J shed 6 bases, and the junction held 17 bases outside the gene matches. CDR3 sequence (DNA): TGTGCCAGCAGCGCTACGCGGGGACAGGCAAAGTCGGATACGCAGTATTTT. Its translation: CASSATRGQAKSDTQYF.

This chain connects TRBV5-1 to TRBJ1-1, with D possibly matching TRBD1 (6 bases). Trimming removed 4 bases from V and 5 bases from J, with 12 bases in between. The CDR3 contains 13 residues. The V gene's germline CDR1 is SGHRS and CDR2 YFSETQ. The CDR3 protein is CASSEGTSTEAFF. CDR3 DNA sequence: TGCGCCAGCAGCGAAGGGACATCGACTGAAGCTTTCTTT.

The V call is TRBV18, the J call TRBJ1-3, with TRBD1 matching over 7 bases. The CDR3 spans 15 residues. Germline V gives CDR1 KGHSH, CDR2 LQKENI. Losses at the gene ends were 2 bases for V and 7 bases for J; bases not matched to a gene: 8. CDR3 residues: CASSPVETGSNTIYF. In nucleotides, the CDR3 is TGTGCCAGCTCACCAGTGGAGACAGGGTCCAACACCATATATTTT.

Only one count was recorded for this clone. For the CDR3, the DNA is TGTGCCAGCAGCGGTCGGACAGCAGCTAACTATGGCTACACCTTC. This translates into CASSGRTAANYGYTF. The chain employs TRBV21-1 and TRBJ1-2; TRBD1 is taken as the D call from the table, unchecked against the DNA. TRBV21-1 is listed as a pseudogene. The CDR3 is 15 residues long.

The chain carries TRBV9 and TRBJ2-1; possible D gene TRBD1, 5 bases. V was trimmed by 4 bases and J by 1 base, leaving 12 bases between them. The V gene's germline CDR1 is SGDLS and CDR2 YYNGEE. This CDR3 has 15 amino acids. The CDR3 region is CASSPTDNSYNEQFF. The CDR3 region has the DNA TGTGCCAGCAGCCCGACAGACAATTCCTACAATGAGCAGTTCTTC.

This sequence joins TRBV4-3 and TRBJ2-7, with 9 bases lining up with TRBD1. This CDR3 is built from 15 residues. CDR1 and CDR2 from the germline V gene are LGHNA and YSLEER. After removal of 4 bases from V and 6 bases from J, the junction contained 10 bases not matched to a gene. CDR3 in amino acids: CASSLGTGMVAEQYF. CDR3 coding DNA: TGCGCCAGCAGCCTGGGGACAGGGATGGTGGCCGAGCAGTACTTC.

The chain carries TRBV11-2 and TRBJ2-7, with D possibly being TRBD1 (5 bases). The CDR3 totals 15 residues. V was shortened by 3 bases and J by 0 bases, with 12 bases between the two germline ends. Germline CDR1 and CDR2: SGHAT and FQNNGV. Here the CDR3 reads CASSLPQGNSYEQYF. The CDR3 nucleotides read TGTGCCAGCAGCTTGCCGCAGGGCAACTCCTACGAGCAGTACTTC.

V and J are TRBV5-1 and TRBJ2-7; 8 bases fit TRBD1. There are 16 residues in the CDR3. Per germline, CDR1 SGHRS and CDR2 YFSETQ. After removal of 1 base from V and 3 bases from J, the junction contained 9 bases not matched to a gene. CDR3 region: CASSLFGAGGFYEQYF. The DNA of the CDR3 is TGCGCCAGCAGCTTGTTCGGCGCAGGGGGCTTCTACGAGCAGTACTTC.

The chain carries TRBV2 and TRBJ2-1; TRBD2 might be the D (5 bases). V was cut by 6 bases and J by 5 bases, with 11 bases left in between. Germline V gene sequence: CDR1 SNHLY, CDR2 FYNNEI. This CDR3 comprises 13 residues. The CDR3 coding sequence is TGTGCCAGCAGAAACCGGGAACACAATGAGCAGTTCTTC. Protein: CASRNREHNEQFF.

The rearrangement uses TRBV5-4 and TRBJ2-7, with 7 nucleotides matching TRBD2. Looked up from germline, CDR1 is SGHNT and CDR2 is YYREEE (reference sequence). The CDR3 is 15 amino acids. The trim removed 3 bases at V and 0 bases at J, leaving 6 bases unmatched. CDR3 in amino acids: CASSSPGGSSYEQYF. For the CDR3, the DNA is TGTGCCAGCAGCTCCCCCGGGGGGAGCTCCTACGAGCAGTACTTC.

The gene calls are TRBV7-2 and TRBJ1-1, with no clear D. V was trimmed by 6 bases and J by 0 bases, leaving 11 bases between them. This CDR3 region has 14 residues. Per germline, CDR1 SGHTA and CDR2 FQGNSA. The CDR3 DNA is TGTGCCAGCAGAAGGGAGGGAATGAACACTGAAGCTTTCTTT. Its protein product is CASRREGMNTEAFF.

The chain carries TRBV5-6 and TRBJ2-2; TRBD2 matches at 14 bases. The germline gives CDR1 SGHDT, CDR2 YYEEEE. Trimming cost V 4 bases and J 1 base; bases outside gene matches: 6. The CDR3 has 18 amino acids. The CDR3 DNA reads TGTGCCAGCAGCGGCCGGGGACTAGCGGGAGTGAACACCGGGGAGCTGTTTTTT. This gives the protein CASSGRGLAGVNTGELFF.

The chain combines TRBV10-3 with TRBJ1-6; 8 nucleotides agree with TRBD1. The CDR3 has 16 residues. Germline CDR1 ENHRY, CDR2 SYGVKD. Trimming removed 0 bases from V and 5 bases from J; junction bases left unmatched: 3. CDR3: CAISESAGGNNSPLHF. The CDR3, as DNA: TGTGCCATCAGTGAGTCGGCAGGGGGCAATAATTCACCCCTCCACTTT.

The CDR3 sequence is CASNRTGRNTGELFF. CDR3 bases: TGTGCCAGTAACCGGACAGGGCGGAACACCGGGGAGCTGTTTTTT. This chain connects TRBV27 to TRBJ2-2; 8 nucleotides align to TRBD1. The CDR3 runs to 15 residues. Losses at the gene ends were 9 bases for V and 1 base for J; bases not matched to a gene: 7. The germline CDR1 and CDR2 sequences are MNHEY and SMNVEV (reference sequence).

This clone came up once. The rearrangement uses TRBV7-8 and TRBJ1-2; 7 positions match TRBD1. The CDR3 is made up of 15 amino acids. CDR1 SGHVS and CDR2 FQNEAQ come from the germline V gene. The V segment lost 0 bases and the J segment 3 bases; nucleotides outside the gene matches: 4. CDR3 protein: CASSLARDRDYGYTF. The CDR3 coding sequence is TGTGCCAGCAGCTTAGCGCGTGACAGGGACTATGGCTACACCTTC.

The J gene is TRBJ1-4, the V gene TRBV2; 7 nucleotides match TRBD1. The CDR3 runs 14 residues. Trimming took 7 bases from V and 1 from J; bases not matched to a gene: 3. Germline values: CDR1 SNHLY, CDR2 FYNNEI. The CDR3 sequence: CASTGTVTNEKLFF. CDR3 sequence (DNA): TGTGCCAGCACCGGGACAGTAACTAATGAAAAACTGTTTTTT.

The V gene is TRBV30, the J gene TRBJ1-2; 8 nucleotides align to TRBD1. Germline CDR1 reads GTSNPN; CDR2 reads SVGIG (reference sequence). The CDR3 loop spans 13 amino acids. The V and J ends lost 2 bases and 4 bases, in that order; junction bases with no gene match: 3. The CDR3 here is CAWSPGQAYGYTF. The CDR3 DNA follows: TGTGCCTGGAGTCCGGGACAGGCCTATGGCTACACCTTC.

V is TRBV29-1 and J is TRBJ2-1, with 11 bases fitting TRBD1. The CDR3 runs 16 residues. Germline V gene sequence: CDR1 SQVTM, CDR2 ANQGSEA. The V and J ends lost 4 bases and 1 base, in that order; junction bases with no gene match: 6. DNA of the CDR3: TGCAGCGTTGTCACAGGACAGGGGGCGTCCTACAATGAGCAGTTCTTC. This gives the protein CSVVTGQGASYNEQFF.

This rearrangement joins TRBV21-1 to TRBJ2-3; TRBD1, as called in the table, went unchecked against the DNA. TRBV21-1 is reported as a pseudogene. This CDR3 is built from 16 residues. The CDR3 DNA reads as TGTGCCAGCAGCAAAGAAAACAGGCGCCGCACAGATACGCAGTATTTT. The encoded protein is CASSKENRRRTDTQYF.

The chain carries TRBV5-4 and TRBJ2-1; 7 nucleotides agree with TRBD2. CDR3 length: 16 amino acids. V shed 4 bases, J shed 5 bases, and the junction held 12 bases outside the gene matches. CDR1 is SGHNT and CDR2 is YYREEE in the germline V gene (reference sequence). The DNA of the CDR3 is TGTGCCAGCAGCACCCCGCTAGCGGCCGTCCACAATGAGCAGTTCTTC. Its translation is CASSTPLAAVHNEQFF.

The chain recombines TRBV5-8 with TRBJ2-2; 9 bases match TRBD2. CDR3 length equals 13 residues. Germline values: CDR1 SGHTS, CDR2 YDEGEE. V shed 7 bases and J 6 bases; nucleotides not matched to a gene: 4. This chain's CDR3 is CASVEREAGELFF. The CDR3 bases are TGTGCCAGCGTTGAGCGGGAGGCCGGGGAGCTGTTTTTT.